A single sample is the source of the 18 T cell receptor beta chains below, sequenced in a study of OX40 agonist ivuxolimab in advanced cancers. The method was immunoSEQ multiplex PCR; TCRdb's version includes in-frame clones alone and lacks a portion of them. The data show 45,000 or so clones, 85% to 90% seen once. The sequenced sample was CD4+ or CD8+ T cells sorted from blood, obtained in a trial of the OX40 agonist ivuxolimab. The receptors originated from an adult with an advanced solid tumor such as melanoma, head and neck, liver or kidney cancer.

The V call is TRBV5-6, the J call TRBJ1-2; the match to TRBD1 covers 7 bases. Germline CDR1 is SGHDT and CDR2 is YYEEEE. V lost 4 bases to trimming and J lost 1 base; unmatched junction nucleotides: 7. The CDR3 loop spans 15 amino acids. CDR3 in DNA: TGTGCCAGCAGCGCGATCCGGGACAGTAACTATGGCTACACCTTC. It is translated as CASSAIRDSNYGYTF.

The chain joins TRBV5-4 to TRBJ1-2; perhaps TRBD1 as D (5 bases). The CDR3 has 15 residues. Trimming took off 0 bases at V and 3 bases at J, with 12 bases between the two ends. Germline CDR1 SGHNT, CDR2 YYREEE (reference sequence). Here the CDR3 DNA reads TGTGCCAGCAGCTTGGATCTTGGGGGGTACTATGGCTACACCTTC. Protein product: CASSLDLGGYYGYTF.

V gene TRBV10-1 combines with J gene TRBJ2-7; D remains unclear. Germline V gene data show CDR1 as WNHNN and CDR2 as SYGVQD (reference sequence). Trimming took off 10 bases at V and 4 bases at J, with 14 bases between the two ends. CDR3 length: 12 residues. The CDR3 loop reads CATTFSRYEQYF. Written as DNA, the CDR3 is TGCGCCACCACTTTTTCCCGTTACGAGCAGTACTTC.

The CDR3: CSVVGEEGFFGYTF. DNA for the CDR3: TGCAGCGTTGTGGGGGAAGAGGGGTTTTTTGGCTACACCTTC. The chain carries TRBV29-1 and TRBJ1-2, with D possibly matching TRBD1 (5 bases). This CDR3 spans 14 amino acids. Deletions cut 4 bases from V and 7 bases from J, with 19 bases between. Per germline, CDR1 SQVTM and CDR2 ANQGSEA. Together with reference TRBV29-1 and TRBJ1-2, the CDR3 gives the full variable domain: SAVISQKPSRDICQRGTSLTIQCQVDSQVTMMFWYRQQPGQSLTLIATANQGSEATYESGFVIDKFPISRPNLTFSTLTVSNMSPEDSSIYLCSVVGEEGFFGYTFGSGTRLTVV.

The chain recombines TRBV5-3 with TRBJ2-1, with D unclear. TRBV5-3 is annotated as an ORF whose role is uncertain. The CDR3 contains 12 residues. Trimming removed 8 bases at V and 8 bases at J, with 14 bases between. Written as DNA, the CDR3 is TGTGCCAGCAGCCCGGACCTGGATGAGCAGTTCTTC. Protein: CASSPDLDEQFF.

Written as DNA, the CDR3 is TGTGCCAGTAGTATACAGGGTCATTCACCCCTCCACTTT. This sequence encodes CASSIQGHSPLHF. The V and J genes are TRBV19 and TRBJ1-6, with D maybe TRBD1 (5 bases). V was pared by 2 bases and J by 8 bases, with 7 bases between. In germline, CDR1 is LNHDA, CDR2 SQIVND (reference sequence). The CDR3 runs to 13 residues.

V is TRBV7-6 and J is TRBJ1-5; TRBD1 matches at 9 bases. This CDR3 has 14 residues. The germline V gene has CDR1 SGHVS and CDR2 FNYEAQ. The trim removed 5 bases at V and 6 bases at J, leaving 5 bases unmatched. CDR3 DNA sequence: TGTGCCAGCAGCCCGGGACAGGGCGGTCAGCCCCAGCATTTT. This translates into CASSPGQGGQPQHF.

This clone was seen a single time. The chain joins TRBV18 to TRBJ2-3; D ambiguous. Germline V gene data show CDR1 as KGHSH and CDR2 as LQKENI. The CDR3 extends over 15 amino acids. The V end lost 3 bases, the J end lost 0 bases, and 10 bases lay between the germline ends. Here the CDR3 reads CASSPGISSTDTQYF. CDR3 nucleotides: TGTGCCAGCTCACCGGGCATATCTAGCACAGATACGCAGTATTTT. Full variable domain (outside the CDR3, taken from reference TRBV18 and TRBJ2-3): NAGVMQNPRHLVRRRGQEARLRCSPMKGHSHVYWYRQLPEEGLKFMVYLQKENIIDESGMPKERFSAEFPKEGPSILRIQQVVRGDSAAYFCASSPGISSTDTQYFGPGTRLTVL.

CDR3 region: CASSQELGAGYGYTF. In nucleotides, the CDR3 is TGCGCCAGCAGCCAAGAGTTGGGCGCGGGCTATGGCTACACCTTC. The V and J genes are TRBV4-1 and TRBJ1-2; D gene ambiguous. CDR1 is MGHRA and CDR2 is YSYEKL in the germline V gene. V lost 0 bases and J lost 4, with 12 bases in between. This CDR3 is 15 amino acids long.

On this clone itself: Other DNA sequences within the sample encode an identical CDR3. V is TRBV4-1 and J is TRBJ2-7; TRBD1 agrees at 9 bases. V lost 0 bases to trimming and J lost 4 bases; unmatched junction nucleotides: 7. This CDR3 is built from 16 residues. Germline V gene lookup returns CDR1 MGHRA and CDR2 YSYEKL. The CDR3 sequence: CASSQEGQGILYEQYF. CDR3 nucleotide sequence: TGCGCCAGCAGCCAAGAGGGACAGGGCATTCTTTACGAGCAGTACTTC.

The chain joins TRBV10-3 to TRBJ1-2; D not certain. V was clipped by 0 bases and J by 4 bases, with 9 bases between them. The CDR3 is 14 residues long. Germline V CDR1 and CDR2: ENHRY, SYGVKD. CDR3 coding DNA: TGTGCCATCAGTGAGTCGCACAAATCCTATGGCTACACCTTC. Encoded protein: CAISESHKSYGYTF.

V usage is TRBV7-9 and J usage is TRBJ1-5, with D possibly matching TRBD1 (6 bases). CDR1 SEHNR and CDR2 FQNEAQ come from the germline V gene (reference sequence). Trimming pared 4 bases from V and 12 bases from J, leaving 16 bases between. This CDR3 spans 13 amino acids. The CDR3 DNA is TGTGCCAGCAGCTCCCCTTCGGGACATCACCAGCATTTT. Protein product: CASSSPSGHHQHF.

The chain uses TRBV9 and TRBJ2-7, with 14 nucleotides matching TRBD2. Germline assignment: CDR1 SGDLS and CDR2 YYNGEE. With 4 bases clipped from V and 7 bases from J, the junction kept 7 bases outside the gene matches. The CDR3 sequence is 15 residues long. CDR3 protein: CASSWRGLAGEEQYF. The CDR3 DNA sequence: TGTGCCAGCAGCTGGAGGGGACTAGCGGGAGAAGAGCAGTACTTC.

The chain has TRBV10-3 and TRBJ1-2, with D unclear. Germline values: CDR1 ENHRY, CDR2 SYGVKD. The CDR3 is made up of 14 amino acids. With 2 bases removed from V and 8 bases from J, the gap between germline ends came to 15 bases. The CDR3 DNA sequence: TGTGCCATCAGTGAGATCGGACGGAGCAGGGGCTACACCTTC. Translated: CAISEIGRSRGYTF.

Only one count was recorded for this clone. This chain links TRBV2 with TRBJ2-7; D tentatively reads TRBD1 or TRBD2 (5 bases each). The CDR3 has 15 amino acids. Trimming pared 5 bases from V and 0 bases from J, leaving 14 bases between. CDR1 and CDR2 (germline): SNHLY, FYNNEI. The CDR3 region has the DNA TGTGCCAGCAGTTCGGGACGCCTAAGCTCCTACGAGCAGTACTTC. It codes for CASSSGRLSSYEQYF.

This clone was found once. This chain uses TRBV9 with TRBJ2-3; D perhaps matches TRBD1 (7 bases). The V gene's germline CDR1 is SGDLS and CDR2 YYNGEE. Trimming left V 0 bases short and J 4 bases short, with 12 bases between. CDR3 length equals 15 residues. The CDR3 reads CASSVAGGGADTQYF. The CDR3 coding sequence is TGTGCCAGCAGCGTAGCTGGAGGGGGCGCAGATACGCAGTATTTT.

V and J are TRBV18 and TRBJ1-5, with D unclear. V was shortened by 2 bases and J by 0 bases, with 11 bases between the two germline ends. CDR3 length equals 16 residues. Per germline, CDR1 KGHSH and CDR2 LQKENI. The CDR3 nucleotides are TGTGCCAGCTCACCAGGACCCCAATCTAGCAATCAGCCCCAGCATTTT. Protein: CASSPGPQSSNQPQHF.

DNA of the CDR3: TGTGCCAGCAGCGTAGTTGGGGGTGCCTATGGCTACACCTTC. Its translation is CASSVVGGAYGYTF. The chain carries TRBV9 and TRBJ1-2, with D perhaps matching TRBD1 (5 bases). Germline CDR1 reads SGDLS; CDR2 reads YYNGEE. This CDR3 is 14 amino acids long. The V and J ends lost 0 bases and 4 bases respectively, with 10 bases between them.